This is a list of T cell receptor beta chains from one sample in a study of shared clonotypes between healthy human individuals. Libraries were prepared by immunoSEQ multiplex PCR; TCRdb keeps only in-frame clonotypes and omits some of them. The profile shows 2.5 million or so clones, more than 80% of them singletons. Sequenced: naive CD4+ T cells sorted from blood. All receptors derive from a young man in good health. Each CDR3 is given with its conserved first and last residue. Each record gives: V gene, J gene, clone size, D gene, CDR3 protein, CDR3 DNA. D genes are given only for firm matches. Only some rows state a clone size, as once, few, many or a class for expanded clones.

v_gene: TRBV19; j_gene: TRBJ2-1; abundance: -; d_gene: TRBD2; CDR3aa: CASSTPPGGGPYNEQFF; CDR3nt: TGTGCCAGTAGTACCCCCCCCGGCGGGGGGCCCTACAATGAGCAGTTCTTC
v_gene: TRBV7-6; j_gene: TRBJ1-6; abundance: -; d_gene: -; CDR3aa: CASSFEGAGSPLHF; CDR3nt: TGTGCCAGCAGCTTTGAAGGGGCTGGGTCACCCCTCCACTTT
v_gene: TRBV10-3; j_gene: TRBJ2-5; abundance: -; d_gene: -; CDR3aa: CAISESVEQGGLHF; CDR3nt: TGTGCCATCAGTGAGTCGGTAGAACAGGGAGGGCTACACTTC
v_gene: TRBV27; j_gene: TRBJ1-2; abundance: -; d_gene: -; CDR3aa: CASSYSRTAYYGYTF; CDR3nt: TGTGCCAGCAGTTACAGTCGGACAGCTTACTATGGCTACACCTTC
v_gene: TRBV19; j_gene: TRBJ2-3; abundance: -; d_gene: -; CDR3aa: CASAGSGGNTQYF; CDR3nt: TGTGCCAGTGCCGGGTCCGGCGGGAATACGCAGTATTTT
v_gene: TRBV10-3; j_gene: TRBJ2-7; abundance: once; d_gene: -; CDR3aa: CAIKRSAESSYEQYF; CDR3nt: TGTGCCATCAAGAGAAGTGCGGAAAGCTCCTACGAGCAGTACTTC
v_gene: TRBV7-2; j_gene: TRBJ1-2; abundance: -; d_gene: TRBD1; CDR3aa: CASRPPGQGAGYGYTF; CDR3nt: TGTGCCAGCAGACCACCGGGACAGGGGGCGGGCTATGGCTACACCTTC
v_gene: TRBV27; j_gene: TRBJ1-2; abundance: -; d_gene: -; CDR3aa: CASSPLDRQYGYTF; CDR3nt: TGTGCCAGCAGTCCCTTAGACAGGCAGTATGGCTACACCTTC
v_gene: TRBV25-1; j_gene: TRBJ2-1; abundance: -; d_gene: -; CDR3aa: CASSESTTTGNEQFF; CDR3nt: TGTGCCAGCAGTGAATCAACTACTACGGGCAATGAGCAGTTCTTC
v_gene: TRBV6-5; j_gene: TRBJ2-2; abundance: few; d_gene: -; CDR3aa: CASSSSADTGELFF; CDR3nt: TGTGCCAGCAGTTCCTCGGCCGACACCGGGGAGCTGTTTTTT
v_gene: TRBV18; j_gene: TRBJ2-3; abundance: -; d_gene: -; CDR3aa: CASSPAEYTDTQYF; CDR3nt: TGTGCCAGCTCACCGGCGGAATACACAGATACGCAGTATTTT
v_gene: TRBV2; j_gene: TRBJ1-2; abundance: -; d_gene: -; CDR3aa: CAREKGNYGYTF; CDR3nt: TGTGCCAGGGAAAAGGGGAACTATGGCTACACCTTC
v_gene: TRBV5-1; j_gene: TRBJ1-5; abundance: few; d_gene: -; CDR3aa: CASSLEGISNQPQHF; CDR3nt: TGCGCCAGCAGCTTGGAAGGGATTAGCAATCAGCCCCAGCATTTT
v_gene: TRBV6-5; j_gene: TRBJ1-4; abundance: -; d_gene: -; CDR3aa: CASSYSWGGGEKLFF; CDR3nt: TGTGCCAGCAGTTACTCCTGGGGGGGAGGCGAAAAACTGTTTTTT
v_gene: TRBV7-6; j_gene: TRBJ1-3; abundance: -; d_gene: -; CDR3aa: CASSRDGNTIYF; CDR3nt: TGTGCCAGCAGCCGAGACGGTAACACCATATATTTT
v_gene: TRBV28; j_gene: TRBJ1-6; abundance: -; d_gene: TRBD1; CDR3aa: CASRGQGAESPLHF; CDR3nt: TGTGCAAGCAGAGGACAGGGGGCTGAGTCACCCCTCCACTTT
v_gene: TRBV2; j_gene: TRBJ1-4; abundance: -; d_gene: TRBD1; CDR3aa: CASRETGGYEKLFF; CDR3nt: TGTGCCAGCAGGGAGACAGGGGGATATGAAAAACTGTTTTTT
v_gene: TRBV5-1; j_gene: TRBJ2-1; abundance: -; d_gene: TRBD2; CDR3aa: CASSLLAGAGNEQFF; CDR3nt: TGCGCCAGCAGCTTACTGGCGGGAGCGGGCAATGAGCAGTTCTTC
v_gene: TRBV5-4; j_gene: TRBJ1-2; abundance: -; d_gene: -; CDR3aa: CASSLEPLNYGYTF; CDR3nt: TGTGCCAGCAGCTTGGAGCCTCTTAACTATGGCTACACCTTC
v_gene: TRBV18; j_gene: TRBJ1-5; abundance: -; d_gene: -; CDR3aa: CASSLGPGQPQHF; CDR3nt: TGTGCCAGCTCACTTGGACCCGGACAGCCCCAGCATTTT
v_gene: TRBV11-2; j_gene: TRBJ2-7; abundance: -; d_gene: -; CDR3aa: CASSLFTYSYEQYF; CDR3nt: TGTGCCAGCAGCTTATTTACGTACTCCTACGAGCAGTACTTC
v_gene: TRBV10-3; j_gene: TRBJ2-2; abundance: few; d_gene: TRBD1; CDR3aa: CATRTGNTGELFF; CDR3nt: TGTGCCACCCGGACAGGGAACACCGGGGAGCTGTTTTTT
v_gene: TRBV18; j_gene: TRBJ1-5; abundance: -; d_gene: -; CDR3aa: CASSNQGGVEPQHF; CDR3nt: TGTGCCAGCTCAAACCAGGGTGGGGTAGAGCCCCAGCATTTT
v_gene: TRBV30; j_gene: TRBJ2-2; abundance: -; d_gene: -; CDR3aa: CAWSVQRRELFF; CDR3nt: TGTGCCTGGAGTGTCCAACGAAGGGAGCTGTTTTTT
v_gene: TRBV6-1; j_gene: TRBJ1-1; abundance: -; d_gene: -; CDR3aa: CASSEQEATEAFF; CDR3nt: TGTGCCAGCAGTGAACAAGAAGCGACTGAAGCTTTCTTT